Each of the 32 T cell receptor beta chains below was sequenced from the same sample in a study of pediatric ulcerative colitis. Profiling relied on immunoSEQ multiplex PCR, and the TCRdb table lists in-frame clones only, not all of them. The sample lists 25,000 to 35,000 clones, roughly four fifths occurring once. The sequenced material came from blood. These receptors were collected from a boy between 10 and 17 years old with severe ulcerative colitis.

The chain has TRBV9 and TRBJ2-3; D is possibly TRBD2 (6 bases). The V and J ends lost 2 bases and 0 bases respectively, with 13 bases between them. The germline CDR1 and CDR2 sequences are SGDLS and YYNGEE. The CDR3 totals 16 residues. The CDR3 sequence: CASSVSGGTSTDTQYF. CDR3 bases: TGTGCCAGCAGCGTCAGTGGGGGGACTAGCACAGATACGCAGTATTTT. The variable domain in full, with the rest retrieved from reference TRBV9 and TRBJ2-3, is DSGVTQTPKHLITATGQRVTLRCSPRSGDLSVYWYQQSLDQGLQFLIQYYNGEERAKGNILERFSAQQFPDLHSELNLSSLELGDSALYFCASSVSGGTSTDTQYFGPGTRLTVL.

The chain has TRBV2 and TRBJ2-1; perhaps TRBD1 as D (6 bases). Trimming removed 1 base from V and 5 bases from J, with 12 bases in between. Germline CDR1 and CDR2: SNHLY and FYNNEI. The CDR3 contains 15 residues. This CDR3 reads CASSEGIGQHNEQFF. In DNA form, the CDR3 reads TGTGCCAGCAGTGAAGGGATCGGACAGCACAATGAGCAGTTCTTC. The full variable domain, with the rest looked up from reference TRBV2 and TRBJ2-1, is EPEVTQTPSHQVTQMGQEVILRCVPISNHLYFYWYRQILGQKVEFLVSFYNNEISEKSEIFDDQFSVERPDGSNFTLKIRSTKLEDSAMYFCASSEGIGQHNEQFFGPGTRLTVL.

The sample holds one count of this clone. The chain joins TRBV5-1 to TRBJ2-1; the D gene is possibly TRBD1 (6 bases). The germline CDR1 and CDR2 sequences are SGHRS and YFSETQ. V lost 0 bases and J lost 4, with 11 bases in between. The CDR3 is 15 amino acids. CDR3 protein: CASSLGWGQYNEQFF. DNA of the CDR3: TGCGCCAGCAGCTTGGGGTGGGGACAATACAATGAGCAGTTCTTC.

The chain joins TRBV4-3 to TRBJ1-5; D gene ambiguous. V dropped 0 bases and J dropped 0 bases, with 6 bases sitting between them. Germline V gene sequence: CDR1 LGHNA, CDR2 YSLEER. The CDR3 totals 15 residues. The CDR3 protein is CASSQDGYSNQPQHF. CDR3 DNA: TGCGCCAGCAGCCAAGACGGTTATAGCAATCAGCCCCAGCATTTT.

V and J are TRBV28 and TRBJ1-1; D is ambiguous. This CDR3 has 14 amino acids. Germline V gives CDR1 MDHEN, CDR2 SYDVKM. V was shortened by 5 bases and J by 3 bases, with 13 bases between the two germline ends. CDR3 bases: TGTGCCAGCAGTAGAGGTCCGGGGTACACTGAAGCTTTCTTT. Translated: CASSRGPGYTEAFF.

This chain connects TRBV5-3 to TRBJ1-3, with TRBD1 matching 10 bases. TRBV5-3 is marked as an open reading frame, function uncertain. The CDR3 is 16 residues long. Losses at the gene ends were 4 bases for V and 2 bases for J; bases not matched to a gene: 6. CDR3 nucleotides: TGTGCCAGAAGCGGACGACAGGGGGCGGCTGGAAACACCATATATTTT. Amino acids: CARSGRQGAAGNTIYF.

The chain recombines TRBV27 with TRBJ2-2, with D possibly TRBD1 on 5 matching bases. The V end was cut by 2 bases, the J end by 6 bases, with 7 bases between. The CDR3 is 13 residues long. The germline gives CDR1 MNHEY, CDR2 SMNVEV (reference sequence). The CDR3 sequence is CASSLDRSGELFF. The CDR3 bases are TGTGCCAGCAGTTTAGACAGATCCGGGGAGCTGTTTTTT.

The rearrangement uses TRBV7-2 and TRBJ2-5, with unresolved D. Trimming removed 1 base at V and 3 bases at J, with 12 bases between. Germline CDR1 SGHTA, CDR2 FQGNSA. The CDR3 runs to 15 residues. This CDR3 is CASSLERGSEETQYF. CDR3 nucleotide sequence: TGTGCCAGCAGCTTAGAGCGTGGATCGGAAGAGACCCAGTACTTC.

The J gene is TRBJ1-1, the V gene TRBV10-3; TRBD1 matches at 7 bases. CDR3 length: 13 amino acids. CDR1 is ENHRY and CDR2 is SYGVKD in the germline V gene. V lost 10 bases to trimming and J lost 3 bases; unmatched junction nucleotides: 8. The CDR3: CASQGVRDTEAFF. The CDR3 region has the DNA TGTGCCAGCCAGGGGGTGAGGGACACTGAAGCTTTCTTT.

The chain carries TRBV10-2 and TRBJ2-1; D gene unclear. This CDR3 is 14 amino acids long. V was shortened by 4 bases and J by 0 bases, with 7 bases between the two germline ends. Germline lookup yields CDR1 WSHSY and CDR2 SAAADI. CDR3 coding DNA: TGCGCCAGCAGTGTGATAAGCTCCTACAATGAGCAGTTCTTC. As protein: CASSVISSYNEQFF.

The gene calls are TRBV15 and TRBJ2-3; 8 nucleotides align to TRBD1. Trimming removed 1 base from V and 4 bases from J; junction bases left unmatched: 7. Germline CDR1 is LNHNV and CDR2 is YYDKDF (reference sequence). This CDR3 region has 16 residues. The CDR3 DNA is TGTGCCACCAGCAGAGCCTCGGACAGGGTGTCAGATACGCAGTATTTT. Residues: CATSRASDRVSDTQYF.

The CDR3 loop reads CASSRDSSYEQYF. The CDR3, as DNA: TGTGCCAGCAGCCGGGACAGCTCCTACGAGCAGTACTTC. The chain employs TRBV28 and TRBJ2-7; TRBD1 agrees at 7 bases. The CDR3 sequence is 13 residues long. V lost 6 bases to trimming and J lost 0 bases; unmatched junction nucleotides: 2. Germline assignment: CDR1 MDHEN and CDR2 SYDVKM. Full variable domain (rest looked up from reference TRBV28 and TRBJ2-7): DVKVTQSSRYLVKRTGEKVFLECVQDMDHENMFWYRQDPGLGLRLIYFSYDVKMKEKGDIPEGYSVSREKKERFSLILESASTNQTSMYLCASSRDSSYEQYFGPGTRLTVT.

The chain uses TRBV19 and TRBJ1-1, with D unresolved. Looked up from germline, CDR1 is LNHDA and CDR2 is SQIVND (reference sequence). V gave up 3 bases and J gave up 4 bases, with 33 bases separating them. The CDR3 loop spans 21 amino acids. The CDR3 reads CASSIGFGIDTHNPGPTEAFF. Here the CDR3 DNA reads TGTGCCAGTAGTATCGGGTTCGGAATAGACACCCACAACCCAGGACCCACTGAAGCTTTCTTT. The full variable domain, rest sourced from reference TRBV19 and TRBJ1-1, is DGGITQSPKYLFRKEGQNVTLSCEQNLNHDAMYWYRQDPGQGLRLIYYSQIVNDFQKGDIAEGYSVSREKKESFPLTVTSAQKNPTAFYLCASSIGFGIDTHNPGPTEAFFGQGTRLTVV.

The CDR3 DNA reads TGTGCCAGCAGCGTGTTCGACAGTAGGGAGTCTGAAGCTTTCTTT. Translating gives CASSVFDSRESEAFF. This chain uses TRBV9 with TRBJ1-1, with TRBD1 as a possible D gene (5 bases). Looked up from germline, CDR1 is SGDLS and CDR2 is YYNGEE. Trimming cost V 2 bases and J 6 bases, with 17 bases left between them. The CDR3 spans 15 residues. Supplemented by reference TRBV9 and TRBJ1-1, the full variable domain reads DSGVTQTPKHLITATGQRVTLRCSPRSGDLSVYWYQQSLDQGLQFLIQYYNGEERAKGNILERFSAQQFPDLHSELNLSSLELGDSALYFCASSVFDSRESEAFFGQGTRLTVV.

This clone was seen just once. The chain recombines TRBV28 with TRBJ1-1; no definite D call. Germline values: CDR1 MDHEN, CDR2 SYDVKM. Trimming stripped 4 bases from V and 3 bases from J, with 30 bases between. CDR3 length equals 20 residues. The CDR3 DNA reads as TGTGCCAGCAGTTCCGTAGGGCGGTGGGGTATGCAAGGTGAGGACACTGAAGCTTTCTTT. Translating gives CASSSVGRWGMQGEDTEAFF.

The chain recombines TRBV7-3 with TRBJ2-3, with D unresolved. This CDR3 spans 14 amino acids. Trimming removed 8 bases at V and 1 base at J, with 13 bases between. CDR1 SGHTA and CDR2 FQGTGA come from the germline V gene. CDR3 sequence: CASAPGQGTDTQYF. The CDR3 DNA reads TGTGCCAGCGCCCCGGGCCAGGGCACAGATACGCAGTATTTT.

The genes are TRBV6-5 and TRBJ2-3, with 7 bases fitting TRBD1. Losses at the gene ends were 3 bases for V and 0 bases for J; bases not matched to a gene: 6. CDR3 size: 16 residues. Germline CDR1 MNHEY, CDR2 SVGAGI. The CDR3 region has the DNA TGTGCCAGCAGTTATCAGACAGGGAGAAGCACAGATACGCAGTATTTT. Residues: CASSYQTGRSTDTQYF.

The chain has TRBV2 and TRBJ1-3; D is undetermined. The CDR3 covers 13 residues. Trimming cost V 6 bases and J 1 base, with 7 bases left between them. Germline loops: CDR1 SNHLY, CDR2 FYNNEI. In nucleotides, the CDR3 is TGTGCCAGCAGGTACAATTCTGGAAACACCATATATTTT. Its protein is CASRYNSGNTIYF. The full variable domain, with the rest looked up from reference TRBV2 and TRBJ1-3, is EPEVTQTPSHQVTQMGQEVILRCVPISNHLYFYWYRQILGQKVEFLVSFYNNEISEKSEIFDDQFSVERPDGSNFTLKIRSTKLEDSAMYFCASRYNSGNTIYFGEGSWLTVV.

The CDR3 DNA reads as TGCAGTGTCCCTTACACAGATACGCAGTATTTT. This codes for CSVPYTDTQYF. The chain links TRBV20-1 to TRBJ2-3; no firm D call. The V gene's germline CDR1 is DFQATT and CDR2 SNEGSKA (reference sequence). This CDR3 contains 11 residues. The V gene lost 7 bases and the J gene lost 2 bases, with 7 bases spanning the gap.

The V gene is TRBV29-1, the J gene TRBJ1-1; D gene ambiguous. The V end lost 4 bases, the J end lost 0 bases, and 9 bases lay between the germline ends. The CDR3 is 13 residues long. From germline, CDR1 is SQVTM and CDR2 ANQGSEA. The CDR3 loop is CSVANLLNTEAFF. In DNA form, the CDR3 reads TGCAGCGTTGCAAACCTTCTGAACACTGAAGCTTTCTTT.

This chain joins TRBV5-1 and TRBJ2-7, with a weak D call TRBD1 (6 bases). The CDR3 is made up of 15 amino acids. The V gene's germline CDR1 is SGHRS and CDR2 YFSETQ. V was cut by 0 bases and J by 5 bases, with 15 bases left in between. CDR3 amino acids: CASSLEFVGTNEQYF. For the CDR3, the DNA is TGCGCCAGCAGCTTGGAGTTCGTAGGGACAAACGAGCAGTACTTC.

Here the CDR3 reads CASSLEMGGYTF. CDR3 nucleotides: TGTGCCAGCAGCTTAGAAATGGGGGGCTACACCTTC. The chain recombines TRBV7-9 with TRBJ1-2, with no clear D. V lost 1 base and J lost 8, with 8 bases in between. The CDR3 covers 12 residues. The germline V gene encodes CDR1 SEHNR and CDR2 FQNEAQ (reference sequence).

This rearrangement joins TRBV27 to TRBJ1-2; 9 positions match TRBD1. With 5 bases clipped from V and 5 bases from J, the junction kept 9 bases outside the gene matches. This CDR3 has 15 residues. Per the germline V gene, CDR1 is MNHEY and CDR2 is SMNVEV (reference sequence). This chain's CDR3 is CASSQDRGTGYGYTF. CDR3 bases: TGTGCCAGCAGTCAAGACAGGGGGACTGGGTATGGCTACACCTTC.

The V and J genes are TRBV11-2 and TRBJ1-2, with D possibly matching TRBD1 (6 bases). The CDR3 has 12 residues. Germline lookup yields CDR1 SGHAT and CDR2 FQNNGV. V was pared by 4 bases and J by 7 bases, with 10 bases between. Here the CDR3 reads CASSSGVGGYTF. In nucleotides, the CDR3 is TGTGCCAGCAGCTCAGGGGTAGGTGGCTACACCTTC.

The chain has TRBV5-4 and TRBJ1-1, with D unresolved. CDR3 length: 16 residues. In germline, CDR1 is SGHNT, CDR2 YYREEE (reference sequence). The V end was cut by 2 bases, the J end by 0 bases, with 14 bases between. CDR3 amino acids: CASSFFGVSMNTEAFF. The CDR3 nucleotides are TGTGCCAGCAGCTTTTTTGGAGTATCCATGAACACTGAAGCTTTCTTT.

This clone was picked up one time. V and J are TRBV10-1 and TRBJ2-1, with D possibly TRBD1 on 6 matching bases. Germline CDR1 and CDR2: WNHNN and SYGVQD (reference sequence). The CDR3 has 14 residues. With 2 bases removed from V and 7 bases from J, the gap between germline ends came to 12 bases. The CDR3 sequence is CASSEQGSGNEQFF. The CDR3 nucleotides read TGCGCCAGCAGTGAGCAGGGGTCCGGGAATGAGCAGTTCTTC.

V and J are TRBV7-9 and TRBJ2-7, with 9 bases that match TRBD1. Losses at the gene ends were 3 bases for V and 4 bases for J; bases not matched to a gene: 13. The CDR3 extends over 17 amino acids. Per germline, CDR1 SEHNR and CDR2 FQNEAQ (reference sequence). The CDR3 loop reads CASSLTLVGQGIYEQYF. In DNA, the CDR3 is TGTGCCAGCAGCTTGACCCTCGTAGGACAGGGGATTTACGAGCAGTACTTC.

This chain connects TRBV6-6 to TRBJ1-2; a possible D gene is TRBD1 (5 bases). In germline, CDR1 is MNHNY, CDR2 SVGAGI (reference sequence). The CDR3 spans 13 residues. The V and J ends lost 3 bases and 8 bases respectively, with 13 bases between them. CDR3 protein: CASSYWDGSGYTF. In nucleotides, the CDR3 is TGTGCCAGCAGTTATTGGGACGGCAGCGGCTACACCTTC.

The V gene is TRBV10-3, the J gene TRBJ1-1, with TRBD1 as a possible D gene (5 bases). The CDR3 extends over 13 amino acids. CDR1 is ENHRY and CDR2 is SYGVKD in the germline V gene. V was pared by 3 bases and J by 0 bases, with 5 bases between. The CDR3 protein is CAISEQVNTEAFF. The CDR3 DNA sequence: TGTGCCATCAGTGAACAGGTGAACACTGAAGCTTTCTTT.

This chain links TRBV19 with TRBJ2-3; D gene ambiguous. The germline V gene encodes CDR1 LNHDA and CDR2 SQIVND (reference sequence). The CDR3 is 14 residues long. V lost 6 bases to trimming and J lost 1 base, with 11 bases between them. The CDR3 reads CASRDHARTDTQYF. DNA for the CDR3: TGTGCCAGTAGGGACCATGCCCGCACAGATACGCAGTATTTT.

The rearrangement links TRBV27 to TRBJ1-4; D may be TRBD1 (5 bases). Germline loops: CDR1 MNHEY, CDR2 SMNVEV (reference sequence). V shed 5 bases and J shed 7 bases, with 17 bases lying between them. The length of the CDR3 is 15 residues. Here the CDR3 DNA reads TGTGCCAGCAGTCTCCGGATGGGGGGACCTGAAAAACTGTTTTTT. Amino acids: CASSLRMGGPEKLFF.

CDR3 DNA sequence: TGTGCCAGCCAGTTCCAGGCTAGCTCCTACGAGCAGTACTTC. It codes for CASQFQASSYEQYF. The chain links TRBV18 to TRBJ2-7, with unresolved D. Germline CDR1 and CDR2: KGHSH and LQKENI. V lost 8 bases and J lost 0, with 14 bases in between. The CDR3 is 14 amino acids.